A single sample is the source of the 8 T cell receptor beta chains below, sequenced in a study of T cell responses to AZD1222 COVID-19 vaccine (dated by TCRdb to the early 2020s). Libraries were made using the immunoSEQ multiplex PCR assay. Here the immuneACCESS table is served through TCRdb, limited to in-frame sequences with V and J called. Missing clones are a known gap in these copies; in checked studies unresolved V genes cover under half, and the rest lacks a known reason. The table for this sample lists around 160,000 clones; around 90% of them were counted only once. Of the sample, approximately 3% falls within the top ten clones. The time point label here, explained by the study, means: baseline before first vaccination. Per the publication, the treatment or condition label means: meningococcal conjugate vaccine given as trial control. The source material was peripheral blood, sampled on day 0 of MenACWY control vaccination. These receptors all stem from an adult in good health.

The chain uses TRBV19 and TRBJ1-1, with D unresolved. The CDR3 length is 16 residues. The V gene lost 7 bases and the J gene lost 2 bases, with 20 bases spanning the gap. Germline CDR1 LNHDA, CDR2 SQIVND (reference sequence). This CDR3 is CASTHPLGILNTEAFF. As DNA, the CDR3 is TGTGCCAGTACCCACCCTCTGGGGATACTAAACACTGAAGCTTTCTTT. Complete variable domain (other parts from reference TRBV19 and TRBJ1-1): DGGITQSPKYLFRKEGQNVTLSCEQNLNHDAMYWYRQDPGQGLRLIYYSQIVNDFQKGDIAEGYSVSREKKESFPLTVTSAQKNPTAFYLCASTHPLGILNTEAFFGQGTRLTVV.

The chain couples TRBV9 to TRBJ2-7; 10 bases align to TRBD2. V lost 5 bases to trimming and J lost 5 bases; unmatched junction nucleotides: 7. The germline V gene encodes CDR1 SGDLS and CDR2 YYNGEE. This CDR3 is 14 amino acids long. CDR3 bases: TGTGCCAGCAGTGCGGAACTAGCGGGACACGAGCAGTACTTC. It yields the protein CASSAELAGHEQYF.

The chain links TRBV6-5 to TRBJ1-5, with 8 bases matching TRBD1. The CDR3 runs to 15 residues. The trim removed 9 bases at V and 1 base at J, leaving 8 bases unmatched. Germline V gives CDR1 MNHEY, CDR2 SVGAGI. CDR3 nucleotide sequence: TGTGCCAGTAGAAACAGGGGGGACAGCAATCAGCCCCAGCATTTT. Its protein product is CASRNRGDSNQPQHF.

The chain combines TRBV6-5 with TRBJ1-6, with no clear D. The CDR3 sequence is 14 residues long. Germline lookup yields CDR1 MNHEY and CDR2 SVGAGI. Trimming took 6 bases from V and 6 from J, leaving 12 bases between them. This CDR3 is CASSPPAVNSPLHF. CDR3 in DNA: TGTGCCAGCAGCCCCCCGGCAGTTAATTCACCCCTCCACTTT.

J is TRBJ1-1 and V is TRBV7-9, with a tentative D call TRBD1 (5 bases). In germline, CDR1 is SEHNR, CDR2 FQNEAQ (reference sequence). V lost 5 bases and J lost 0, with 13 bases in between. The CDR3 has 15 residues. The CDR3 reads CASSPPGGMNTEAFF. In DNA, the CDR3 is TGTGCCAGCAGCCCCCCGGGGGGGATGAACACTGAAGCTTTCTTT.

This chain links TRBV27 with TRBJ2-6, with no clear D. Germline CDR1 and CDR2: MNHEY and SMNVEV (reference sequence). The CDR3 runs to 15 residues. Deletions cut 5 bases from V and 2 bases from J, with 10 bases between. DNA of the CDR3: TGTGCCAGCAGTCCGCTTGACCCTGGGGCCAACGTCCTGACTTTC. The encoded protein is CASSPLDPGANVLTF.

DNA of the CDR3: TGTGCCAGCAAGTTACAGCCTCATCAGCCCCAGCATTTT. Its translation: CASKLQPHQPQHF. The V and J genes are TRBV28 and TRBJ1-5; D is undetermined. The CDR3 length is 13 residues. CDR1 is MDHEN, CDR2 SYDVKM, per germline. Trimming stripped 7 bases from V and 5 bases from J, with 12 bases between.

The chain combines TRBV5-1 with TRBJ2-7; D is possibly TRBD1 or TRBD2 (5 bases each). The germline V and J ends were trimmed by 0 bases and 6 bases, with 13 bases remaining between them. CDR3 size: 14 residues. Germline CDR1 reads SGHRS; CDR2 reads YFSETQ. The CDR3 DNA reads TGCGCCAGCAGCTTGGCGTCACTGGGGGTCGAGCAGTACTTC. Its translation is CASSLASLGVEQYF.